The clone carrying this T cell receptor (beta chain) has more than one count but fewer than ten. The sample comes from a study of blood T cell repertoires in COVID-19. At the level of the study: Donors in the United States, Italy and Spain gave samples during acute or convalescent COVID-19. From T cells, B-cell-depleted T cells, or PBMCs came the material, which was cDNA or gDNA.

In the authors' workflow: Amplifying reference gene primers gave estimates of nucleated cell counts. Using immunoSEQ multiplex PCR, the repertoire was profiled, and TCRdb retains in-frame clones only, with some absent. That table supplies the V and J calls and clone size; D and trimming were determined from the DNA. The repertoire holds over 100,000 clones, with 70% to 90% as singletons. Sequencing was performed on peripheral blood. The receptor was derived from a woman aged 55 to 70 with acute or convalescent COVID-19.

The chain's CDR3 is CASSYGQGTEKLFF. The DNA of the CDR3 is TGTGCCAGCAGCTACGGACAGGGAACGGAAAAACTGTTTTTT. The V and J genes are TRBV5-6 and TRBJ1-4; 8 nucleotides agree with TRBD1. Germline V gene data show CDR1 as SGHDT and CDR2 as YYEEEE. The junction had 6 bases not matched to a gene; V was cut back by 3 bases and J by 8 bases. This CDR3 spans 14 amino acids.